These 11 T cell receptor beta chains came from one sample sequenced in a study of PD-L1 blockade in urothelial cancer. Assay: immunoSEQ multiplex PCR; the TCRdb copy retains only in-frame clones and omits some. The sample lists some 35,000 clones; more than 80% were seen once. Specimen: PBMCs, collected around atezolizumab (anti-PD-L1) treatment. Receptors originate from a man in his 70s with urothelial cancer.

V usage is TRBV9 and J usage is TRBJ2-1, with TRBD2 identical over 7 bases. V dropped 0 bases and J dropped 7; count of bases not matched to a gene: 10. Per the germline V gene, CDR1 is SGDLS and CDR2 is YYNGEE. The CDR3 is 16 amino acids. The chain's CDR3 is CASSVAFAGELNEQFF. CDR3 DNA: TGTGCCAGCAGCGTAGCATTTGCGGGAGAATTAAATGAGCAGTTCTTC.

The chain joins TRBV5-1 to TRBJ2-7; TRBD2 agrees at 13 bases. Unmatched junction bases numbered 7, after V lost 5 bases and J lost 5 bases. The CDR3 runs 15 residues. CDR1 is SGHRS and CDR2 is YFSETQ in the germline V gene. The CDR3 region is CASSLLAGGGDEQYF. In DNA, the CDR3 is TGCGCCAGCAGTTTACTAGCGGGAGGGGGGGACGAGCAGTACTTC. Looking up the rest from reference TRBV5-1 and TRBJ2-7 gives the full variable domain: KAGVTQTPRYLIKTRGQQVTLSCSPISGHRSVSWYQQTPGQGLQFLFEYFSETQRNKGNFPGRFSGRQFSNSRSEMNVSTLELGDSALYLCASSLLAGGGDEQYFGPGTRLTVT.

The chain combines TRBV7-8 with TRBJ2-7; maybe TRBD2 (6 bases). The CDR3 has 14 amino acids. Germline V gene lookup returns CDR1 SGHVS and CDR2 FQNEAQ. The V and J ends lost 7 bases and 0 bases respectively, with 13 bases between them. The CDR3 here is CASNTAGNSYEQYF. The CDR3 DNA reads TGTGCCAGCAATACGGCGGGAAACTCCTACGAGCAGTACTTC.

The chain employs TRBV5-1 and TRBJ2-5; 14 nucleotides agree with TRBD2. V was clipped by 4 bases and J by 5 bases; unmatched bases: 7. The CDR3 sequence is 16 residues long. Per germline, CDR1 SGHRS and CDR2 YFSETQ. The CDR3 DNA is TGCGCCAGCAGCATGGGACTAGCGGGAGTTTCGGAGACCCAGTACTTC. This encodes CASSMGLAGVSETQYF. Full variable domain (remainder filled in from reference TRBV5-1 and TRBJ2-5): KAGVTQTPRYLIKTRGQQVTLSCSPISGHRSVSWYQQTPGQGLQFLFEYFSETQRNKGNFPGRFSGRQFSNSRSEMNVSTLELGDSALYLCASSMGLAGVSETQYFGPGTRLLVL.

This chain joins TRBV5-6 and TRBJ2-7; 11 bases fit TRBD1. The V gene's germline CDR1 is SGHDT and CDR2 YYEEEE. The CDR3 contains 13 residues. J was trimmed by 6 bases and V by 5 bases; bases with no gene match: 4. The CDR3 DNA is TGTGCCAGCAGTGGACAGGGGGCGGGCGAGCAGTACTTC. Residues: CASSGQGAGEQYF. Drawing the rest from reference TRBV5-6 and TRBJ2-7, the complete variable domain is DAGVTQSPTHLIKTRGQQVTLRCSPKSGHDTVSWYQQALGQGPQFIFQYYEEEERQRGNFPDRFSGHQFPNYSSELNVNALLLGDSALYLCASSGQGAGEQYFGPGTRLTVT.

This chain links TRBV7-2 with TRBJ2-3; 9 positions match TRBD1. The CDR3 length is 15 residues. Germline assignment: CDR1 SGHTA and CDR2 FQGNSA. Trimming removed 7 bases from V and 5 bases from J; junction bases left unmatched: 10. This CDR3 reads CASTSWTGAGDTQYF. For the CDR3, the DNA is TGTGCCAGCACCAGTTGGACAGGGGCGGGAGATACGCAGTATTTT. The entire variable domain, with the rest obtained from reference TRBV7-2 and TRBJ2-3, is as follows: GAGVSQSPSNKVTEKGKDVELRCDPISGHTALYWYRQSLGQGLEFLIYFQGNSAPDKSGLPSDRFSAERTGGSVSTLTIQRTQQEDSAVYLCASTSWTGAGDTQYFGPGTRLTVL.

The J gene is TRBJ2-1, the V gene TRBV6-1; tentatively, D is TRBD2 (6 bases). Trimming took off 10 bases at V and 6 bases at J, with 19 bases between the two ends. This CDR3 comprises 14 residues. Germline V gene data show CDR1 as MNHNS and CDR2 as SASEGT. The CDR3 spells CATLRDLPGNEQFF. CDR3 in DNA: TGTGCCACCCTCCGGGACTTACCGGGCAATGAGCAGTTCTTC.

The CDR3 DNA follows: TGTGCCAGCAGCCCATCGGGAACTAATGAAAAACTGTTTTTT. Translating gives CASSPSGTNEKLFF. The chain links TRBV9 to TRBJ1-4; D unclear. The germline gives CDR1 SGDLS, CDR2 YYNGEE. V was clipped by 4 bases and J by 1 base, with 8 bases between them. The CDR3 contains 14 residues.

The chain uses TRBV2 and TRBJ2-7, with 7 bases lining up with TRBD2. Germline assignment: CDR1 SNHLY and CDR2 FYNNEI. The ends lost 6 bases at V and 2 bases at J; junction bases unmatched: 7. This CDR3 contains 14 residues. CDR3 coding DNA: TGTGCCAGCAGGGGGCTAGCGGCAACCTACGAGCAGTACTTC. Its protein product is CASRGLAATYEQYF.

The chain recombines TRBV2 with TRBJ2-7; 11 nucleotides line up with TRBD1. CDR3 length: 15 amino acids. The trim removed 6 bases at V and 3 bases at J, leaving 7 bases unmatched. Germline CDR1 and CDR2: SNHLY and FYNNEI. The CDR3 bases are TGTGCCAGCAGCTCCGGGACAGGGGGATTCTACGAGCAGTACTTC. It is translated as CASSSGTGGFYEQYF. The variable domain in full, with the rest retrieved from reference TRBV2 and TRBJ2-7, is EPEVTQTPSHQVTQMGQEVILRCVPISNHLYFYWYRQILGQKVEFLVSFYNNEISEKSEIFDDQFSVERPDGSNFTLKIRSTKLEDSAMYFCASSSGTGGFYEQYFGPGTRLTVT.

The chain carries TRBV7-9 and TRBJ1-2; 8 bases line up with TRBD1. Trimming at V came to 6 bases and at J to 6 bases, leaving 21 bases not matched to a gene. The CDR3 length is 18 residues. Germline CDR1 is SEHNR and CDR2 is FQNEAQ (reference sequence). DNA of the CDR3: TGTGCCAGCAGAGTCGGGGGAGGGCAGGGGGCTAAAAAGGATGGCTACACCTTC. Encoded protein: CASRVGGGQGAKKDGYTF.